This T cell receptor beta chain was identified during a study of blood T cell repertoires in COVID-19. Study as a whole: The analysed material was cDNA or gDNA that came from T cells, B-cell-depleted T cells, or PBMCs.

As handled by the study authors: Estimation of nucleated cell counts was performed using reference gene primer amplification. TCRdb's table, derived via immunoSEQ multiplex PCR, lists solely in-frame clones and lacks some. V and J calls plus clone size are reproduced from that table; the DNA served to infer D and trimming. The profile covers roughly 250,000 clones, with about 89% appearing a single time and 2% to 2.5% taken by the ten largest. Sequencing was performed on peripheral blood. The sequence came from a woman in her forties or fifties with acute or convalescent COVID-19.

The CDR3 DNA reads as TGTGCCTGGAGCGTGGGACACAGGCTCTCTGGAAACACCATATATTTT. The encoded protein is CAWSVGHRLSGNTIYF. V gene TRBV30 combines with J gene TRBJ1-3; TRBD1 might be the D (6 bases). Germline CDR1 is GTSNPN and CDR2 is SVGIG (reference sequence). This CDR3 contains 16 residues. Trimming took off 3 bases at V and 0 bases at J, with 15 bases between the two ends.